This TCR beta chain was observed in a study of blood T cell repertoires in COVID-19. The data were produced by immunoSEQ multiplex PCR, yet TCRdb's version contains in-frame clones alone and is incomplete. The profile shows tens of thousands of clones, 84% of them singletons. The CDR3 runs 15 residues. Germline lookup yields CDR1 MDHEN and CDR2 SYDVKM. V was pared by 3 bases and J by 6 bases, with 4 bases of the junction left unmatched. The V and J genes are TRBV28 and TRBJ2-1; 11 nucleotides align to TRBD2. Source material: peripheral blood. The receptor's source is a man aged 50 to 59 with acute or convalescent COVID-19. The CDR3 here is CASSFSSGRVNEQFF. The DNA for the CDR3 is TGTGCCAGCAGTTTCAGTAGCGGGAGGGTCAATGAGCAGTTCTTC. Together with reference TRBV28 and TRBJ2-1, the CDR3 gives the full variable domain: DVKVTQSSRYLVKRTGEKVFLECVQDMDHENMFWYRQDPGLGLRLIYFSYDVKMKEKGDIPEGYSVSREKKERFSLILESASTNQTSMYLCASSFSSGRVNEQFFGPGTRLTVL.